Sequencing of this T cell receptor beta chain was carried out in a study of blood T cell repertoires in COVID-19. Per the original data handling: Estimates of nucleated cell counts were drawn from the amplification of reference gene primers. Libraries were prepared by immunoSEQ multiplex PCR; TCRdb keeps only in-frame clonotypes and omits some of them. Clone size and V and J calls were adopted from that table, with D and trimming inferred from the DNA. The repertoire includes about 210,000 clones, 81% of them detected once, and approximately 9% sits in the top ten. Germline CDR1 reads MNHEY; CDR2 reads SMNVEV (reference sequence). Trimming stripped 4 bases from V and 3 bases from J, with 7 bases between. This CDR3 is 13 amino acids long.

The rearrangement links TRBV27 to TRBJ2-1, with unresolved D. The receptor's source is a woman in her forties or fifties with acute COVID-19. The sequenced sample consisted of PBMCs or T cells enriched from blood (not recorded which). The CDR3 loop is CASSSFLYNEQFF. CDR3 nucleotides: TGTGCCAGCAGTTCGTTTCTCTACAATGAGCAGTTCTTC.